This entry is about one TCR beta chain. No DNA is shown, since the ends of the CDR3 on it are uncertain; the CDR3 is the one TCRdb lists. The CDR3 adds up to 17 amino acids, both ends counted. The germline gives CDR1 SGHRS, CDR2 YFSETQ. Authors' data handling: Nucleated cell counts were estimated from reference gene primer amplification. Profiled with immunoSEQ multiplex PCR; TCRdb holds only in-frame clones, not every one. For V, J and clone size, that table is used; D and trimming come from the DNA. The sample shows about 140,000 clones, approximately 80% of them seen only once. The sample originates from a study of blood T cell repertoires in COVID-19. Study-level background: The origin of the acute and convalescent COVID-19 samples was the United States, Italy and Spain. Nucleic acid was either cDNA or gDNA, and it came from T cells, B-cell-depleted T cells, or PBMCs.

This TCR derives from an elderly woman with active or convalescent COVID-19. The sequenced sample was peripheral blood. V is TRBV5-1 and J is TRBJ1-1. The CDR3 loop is CASSLDSAPGRGTEAFF.